This note documents a single T cell receptor beta chain sequence. The antigen is unknown. The sample comes from a study of T-cell memory formation after mild COVID-19. Study-level background: Among the donors, TCR clusters were largely specific to each donor.

The authors produced TCR alpha and TCR beta cDNA libraries with sample barcodes and UMIs by 5'RACE using constant-segment primers. TCRdb analysed the 5' RACE reads with MiXCR anew, one entry per CDR3 protein. The profile covers 50,000 or so distinct CDR3 sequences, with 9.5% to 15% appearing a single time and about 25% taken by the ten largest. The length of the CDR3 is 12 residues. The V and J ends lost 3 bases and 2 bases respectively, with 2 bases between them. Germline-derived CDR1 and CDR2 are SGHTA and FQGNSA. General observations from the study: Later expanders leaned toward CD4+, whereas clones contracting from day 15 to 85 were balanced CD4/CD8.

The chain has TRBV7-2 and TRBJ2-1; D gene uncertain. The sample comprised PBMCs or a T cell subset sorted from them (not recorded which). The TCR originated in a man between 18 and 35 years old who had mild COVID-19 (a few samples of this study predate the infection). Cell type and time point are not known. CDR3 sequence (DNA): TGTGCCAGCAGCTTTCCCTACAATGAGCAGTTCTTC. Its translation is CASSFPYNEQFF.